The rows below give T cell receptor beta chains drawn from one sample of a study of cytomegalovirus exposure and HLA in healthy donors. Libraries were prepared by immunoSEQ multiplex PCR; TCRdb keeps only in-frame clonotypes and omits some of them. This sample has 150,000 to 200,000 clones, with 65% to 85% found just once. Input material: PBMCs. These receptors were collected from a man aged 35-49 years in good health and CMV-seropositive. Each CDR3 is given with its conserved first and last residue. A D gene is named only where the DNA matches it firmly. The size entry is marked missing in some rows and otherwise reads once, few, many or a size class.

v_call	j_call	clone_size	d_call	cdr3_aa	cdr3_nt
TRBV4-2	TRBJ1-4	.	TRBD1	CASSQDGGTGDEKLFF	TGTGCCAGCAGCCAAGACGGGGGGACAGGGGATGAAAAACTGTTTTTT
TRBV7-8	TRBJ2-2	once	TRBD1	CASSLRDRGRTGELFF	TGTGCCAGCAGCTTAAGGGACAGGGGGCGGACCGGGGAGCTGTTTTTT
TRBV19	TRBJ2-7	.	TRBD1	CASSSHRDRLYEQYF	TGTGCCAGTAGTTCCCACCGGGACAGGTTGTACGAGCAGTACTTC
TRBV7-9	TRBJ2-3	few	TRBD2	CASSTRVGTSGVSTDTQYF	TGTGCCAGCAGCACCAGGGTGGGGACTAGCGGGGTCAGCACAGATACGCAGTATTTT
TRBV2	TRBJ1-2	.	.	CASSEGGARYTF	TGTGCCAGCAGTGAGGGAGGGGCTCGCTACACCTTC
TRBV5-6	TRBJ1-5	once	TRBD1	CASSFFITGGISPQHF	TGTGCCAGCAGCTTTTTTATAACAGGGGGGATCTCGCCCCAGCATTTT
TRBV14	TRBJ1-1	once	.	CASSQGGAGYPEAFF	TGTGCCAGCAGCCAAGGGGGTGCGGGGTATCCCGAAGCTTTCTTT
TRBV7-2	TRBJ1-1	once	.	CASSLDRLSSEAFF	TGTGCCAGCAGCCTCGACAGGCTGTCATCTGAAGCTTTCTTT
TRBV10-3	TRBJ2-5	.	TRBD2	CAIRVAGDPQETQYF	TGTGCCATCCGGGTAGCGGGGGACCCTCAAGAGACCCAGTACTTC
TRBV27	TRBJ1-2	.	.	CASRGGRGGYGYTF	TGTGCCAGCAGAGGTGGCAGGGGTGGCTATGGCTACACCTTC
TRBV7-2	TRBJ2-3	once	TRBD2	CASSRSGAVDTQYF	TGTGCCAGCAGCCGTAGCGGGGCGGTAGATACGCAGTATTTT
TRBV7-2	TRBJ1-2	.	TRBD1	CASGPTGALYGYTF	TGTGCCAGCGGACCCACAGGGGCCCTTTATGGCTACACCTTC
TRBV5-4	TRBJ2-2	few	TRBD1	CASSLGTVGGELFF	TGTGCCAGCAGCTTAGGGACAGTTGGCGGGGAGCTGTTTTTT
TRBV7-9	TRBJ2-3	.	TRBD2	CASSEGLAGGPDTQYF	TGTGCCAGCAGCGAGGGACTAGCGGGGGGCCCAGATACGCAGTATTTT
TRBV6-6	TRBJ1-2	.	TRBD1	CASSTGTGENYGYTF	TGTGCCAGCAGTACTGGGACAGGGGAGAACTATGGCTACACCTTC
TRBV19	TRBJ2-7	.	.	CASSPTGTNYEQYF	TGTGCCAGTAGCCCCACAGGGACCAACTACGAGCAGTACTTC
TRBV4-1	TRBJ2-3	.	.	CASGGGPVSTDTQYF	TGCGCCAGCGGCGGAGGTCCCGTATCCACAGATACGCAGTATTTT
TRBV7-2	TRBJ1-1	.	.	CASSSYLRNTEAFF	TGTGCCAGCAGCTCCTACCTTCGGAACACTGAAGCTTTCTTT
TRBV7-8	TRBJ2-2	.	.	CASSFYTGELFF	TGTGCCAGCAGCTTCTACACCGGGGAGCTGTTTTTT
TRBV5-1	TRBJ2-1	.	TRBD2	CASSLGLARGINEQFF	TGCGCCAGCAGCTTGGGACTAGCGAGGGGGATTAATGAGCAGTTCTTC
TRBV25-1	TRBJ2-7	.	.	CASSGYAEQYF	TGTGCCAGCAGTGGATACGCGGAGCAGTACTTC
TRBV5-3	TRBJ2-5	few	.	CARTHRGEERCSGQETQYF	TGTGCCAGAACCCATCGCGGGGAGGAGAGGTGCTCTGGACAAGAGACCCAGTACTTC
TRBV7-2	TRBJ2-7	.	.	CASSPPRVLSYEQYF	TGTGCCAGCAGCCCCCCCAGGGTCTTATCCTACGAGCAGTACTTC